The clone carrying this T cell receptor (beta chain) was found a few times. Antigen unknown. The record originates from a study of early T cells in non-severe SARS-CoV-2 infection. Whole-study context: From unsorted whole blood, bulk RNA was sequenced, and the chains remained unpaired.

Individually, cDNA molecules had unique molecular identifiers attached to them. TCRdb reprocessed the 5' RACE reads via MiXCR and lists one record per CDR3 protein. In the table there are more than 40,000 distinct CDR3 sequences, 5.4% of which are singletons. J lost 5 bases, V lost 3 bases, and 5 bases had no gene match. The CDR3 contains 13 residues. The germline V gene encodes CDR1 SQVTM and CDR2 ANQGSEA. Broader study findings: VDJdb-based matching was biased toward anti-spike CD8 responses and missed private and CD4 specificities.

The specimen comprised whole blood, sampled at baseline. The TCR comes from an adult who was a healthcare worker with PCR-confirmed SARS-CoV-2 infection or an uninfected control (not recorded which). V gene TRBV29-1 combines with J gene TRBJ1-1; 8 bases are a match to TRBD1. CDR3 loop: CSVEGQEGTEAFF. CDR3 sequence (DNA): TGCAGCGTTGAGGGACAGGAGGGGACTGAAGCTTTCTTT. The full variable domain, in which reference TRBV29-1 and TRBJ1-1 provide the parts outside the CDR3, is SAVISQKPSRDICQRGTSLTIQCQVDSQVTMMFWYRQQPGQSLTLIATANQGSEATYESGFVIDKFPISRPNLTFSTLTVSNMSPEDSSIYLCSVEGQEGTEAFFGQGTRLTVV.